This entry features one T cell receptor beta chain sequence. This sample was taken from a study of T cells in narcolepsy. Produced via immunoSEQ multiplex PCR; TCRdb's table is partial and in-frame only. The table has tens of thousands of clones, approximately 85% seen once. The length of the CDR3 is 15 residues. Germline-derived CDR1 and CDR2 are SGHTA and FQGNSA. V lost 5 bases and J lost 4, with 17 bases in between. This chain links TRBV7-2 with TRBJ2-5, with D perhaps matching TRBD2 (5 bases). The clonotype comes from a human donor with narcolepsy. Sequencing used CD45RA- memory CD4+ T cells from PBMCs. CDR3 region: CASSSPTSAPETQYF. The CDR3 DNA reads TGTGCCAGCAGCAGTCCTACTAGTGCCCCAGAGACCCAGTACTTC.